The entry below gives a single TCR beta chain sequence along with its context. As yet, its antigen is unknown. This entry belongs to a study of cytomegalovirus exposure and HLA in healthy donors. Background on the study: From HLA-typed donors, an early data release held about 85 million unique TCRs.

Study-level results: Among TCR beta chains of equal frequency, HLA-associated ones were more clonally expanded in a later analysis. In a later analysis, TCR beta V- and J-gene trimming showed a link to a missense DCLRE1C variant.

The J segment lost 5 bases and the V segment lost 0 bases, leaving 7 bases of the junction unmatched. CDR1 MNHEY and CDR2 SMNVEV come from the germline V gene (reference sequence). This CDR3 spans 17 amino acids. A multiplex PCR was run with 60 Vbeta primers and 13 Jbeta primers. Assay used: immunoSEQ multiplex PCR; TCRdb lists only in-frame clones, some missing. Its table lists more than 90,000 clones. The specimen was PBMCs. This sequence was found in a man between 35 and 55 years old in good health and CMV-seropositive. V usage is TRBV27 and J usage is TRBJ2-1; 10 bases agree with TRBD2. CDR3 amino acids: CASSLSPGLAEDNEQFF. The CDR3 nucleotides read TGTGCCAGCAGTTTATCCCCCGGACTAGCGGAAGACAATGAGCAGTTCTTC.